This TCR beta chain was documented in a study of cytomegalovirus exposure and HLA in healthy donors. Overall study findings and caveats: Most sequenced TCRs were rare (though some public TCRs occurred in many donors). Reportedly, cytomegalovirus status was diagnosed with high sensitivity and specificity. A few of the chains that were CMV-associated were confirmed in vitro to be specific for CMV antigens.

With regard to this clone: The antigen remains unidentified.

Method: immunoSEQ multiplex PCR; TCRdb's copy keeps in-frame clones and lacks some. The table includes about 340,000 clones, 80% to 90% detected once. V dropped 1 base and J dropped 3 bases, with 7 bases sitting between them. The CDR3 runs 13 residues. The V gene's germline CDR1 is SGHRS and CDR2 YFSETQ. The clonotype comes from a woman between 18 and 29 years old in good health and CMV-seronegative. The rearrangement uses TRBV5-1 and TRBJ1-1; D uncertain. Sequencing was performed on PBMCs. The DNA of the CDR3 is TGCGCCAGCAGCTTGAAGGGAGACACTGAAGCTTTCTTT. This encodes CASSLKGDTEAFF.